Following are 7 T cell receptor beta chains from one sample sequenced in a study of T cell responses to AZD1222 COVID-19 vaccine. The method was immunoSEQ multiplex PCR; TCRdb's version includes in-frame clones alone and lacks a portion of them. The repertoire consists of fewer than 250,000 clones, with roughly 91% occurring once and the leading ten covering about 1%. This specimen consisted of peripheral blood, obtained on day 0 of MenACWY control vaccination. The receptors originated from an adult in good health.

This clone was seen a few times. Other DNA sequences in this sample translate to the same CDR3. V usage is TRBV19 and J usage is TRBJ2-3; 7 bases fit TRBD2. This CDR3 has 14 amino acids. Germline trimming cut 3 bases from V and 1 base from J; bases unmatched to any gene: 1. Germline V gives CDR1 LNHDA, CDR2 SQIVND (reference sequence). The CDR3 is CASSMGGGTDTQYF. The CDR3 bases are TGTGCCAGTAGTATGGGGGGGGGCACAGATACGCAGTATTTT.

The rearrangement uses TRBV13 and TRBJ2-3; no clear D gene. Trimming removed 0 bases at V and 3 bases at J, with 4 bases between. CDR1 and CDR2 from the germline V gene are PRHDT and FYEKMQ (reference sequence). This CDR3 spans 13 amino acids. The CDR3 loop is CASSLGVTDTQYF. The CDR3 coding sequence is TGTGCCAGCAGCTTAGGCGTAACAGATACGCAGTATTTT.

This rearrangement joins TRBV7-2 to TRBJ2-2; 10 bases line up with TRBD1. The CDR3 spans 15 residues. Germline V gene sequence: CDR1 SGHTA, CDR2 FQGNSA. Trimming removed 1 base from V and 7 bases from J; junction bases left unmatched: 3. The CDR3 spells CASSLVGTGVGELFF. CDR3 bases: TGTGCCAGCAGCTTAGTAGGGACAGGGGTCGGGGAGCTGTTTTTT.

This sequence joins TRBV6-2 or TRBV6-3 and TRBJ2-2; TRBD1 matches at 7 bases. The germline V gene has CDR1 MNHEY and CDR2 SVGEGT. The CDR3 sequence is 15 residues long. V dropped 4 bases and J dropped 4; count of bases not matched to a gene: 6. The CDR3 nucleotides are TGTGCCAGCAGTTCACAGGGGTCGGTCACCGGGGAGCTGTTTTTT. Its translation is CASSSQGSVTGELFF.

V and J are TRBV18 and TRBJ2-1; D might be TRBD2 (6 bases). The CDR3 extends over 14 amino acids. Germline V gene lookup returns CDR1 KGHSH and CDR2 LQKENI. V lost 3 bases, J lost 5 bases, and 11 bases lay in between. Written as DNA, the CDR3 is TGTGCCAGCTCACCCGGGGGAGATCACAATGAGCAGTTCTTC. It encodes CASSPGGDHNEQFF.

CDR3 DNA sequence: TGTGCCACCAGTGGCGGGGAGACCCAGTACTTC. Its translation is CATSGGETQYF. The rearrangement joins TRBV24-1 to TRBJ2-5, with D perhaps matching TRBD2 (5 bases). Germline values: CDR1 KGHDR, CDR2 SFDVKD. The CDR3 consists of 11 residues. Trimming cost V 5 bases and J 5 bases, with 5 bases left between them.

There are a few counts of this clone. The chain combines TRBV5-1 with TRBJ2-3, with D perhaps TRBD2 (6 bases). The CDR3 runs to 14 residues. Germline V gene sequence: CDR1 SGHRS, CDR2 YFSETQ. V was pared by 2 bases and J by 0 bases, with 7 bases between. CDR3 nucleotide sequence: TGCGCCAGCAGCTTAGGGACTAGCACAGATACGCAGTATTTT. It codes for CASSLGTSTDTQYF.